This record concerns one T cell receptor beta chain sequence. Its antigen is still unknown. The source of the sample is a study of post-analysis software for immune sequencing data. At the level of the study: Disease trajectories encompassed relapsing-remitting, secondary progressive and progressive-relapsing multiple sclerosis. Study-wide points: Significantly lower normalized Chao1 diversity was found in patients with multiple sclerosis relative to controls. F measure showed strong co-clustering of same-batch samples. Patients carried five TRBV segments more frequently than controls did, and TRBV5-6, TRBV5-1 and TRBV20-1 were among them.

Germline CDR1 reads ENHRY; CDR2 reads SYGVKD. The V and J ends lost 10 bases and 0 bases respectively, with 19 bases between them. CDR3 size: 15 residues. Unique molecular identifiers tagged the TCR beta cDNA libraries. About 500,000 cDNA molecules were obtained per 1 to 10 million input T cells. Each CDR3 protein is one row after TCRdb ran MiXCR on the PCR reads. The table includes 500,000 to 600,000 distinct CDR3 sequences, about 40% detected once. The V call is TRBV10-3, the J call TRBJ2-7; TRBD1 is a possible D gene (6 bases). The receptor was derived from a girl aged 10 to 17 with multiple sclerosis. Sequenced input: blood. DNA of the CDR3: TGTGCCACCGCCAATCCAGGGGTCAGCTCCTACGAGCAGTACTTC. This encodes CATANPGVSSYEQYF.